The TCR beta chain under discussion was sequenced for a study of cytomegalovirus exposure and HLA in healthy donors. Study details: Around 200 million T cells yielded 120 million or so unique TCR beta sequences, as an earlier analysis found.

Points from the study as a whole: Per a later analysis, 15,000 to 20,000 TCR beta sequences showed association with HLA alleles at 0.05 false discovery rate. The number of N-insertions in an Asian-associated ancestry cluster was reportedly below the roughly 670-donor mean in a later analysis. Prior analysis indicated that the majority of TCR beta V segments exhibited productivity approximately 90% or approximately 30% of the time.

The CDR3 spans 15 residues. Germline V gene lookup returns CDR1 MNHNS and CDR2 SASEGT. The V and J ends lost 2 bases and 2 bases respectively, with 7 bases between them. As regards this clone: Its target is unknown.

Vbeta (60) and Jbeta (13) primers were used in the PCR. TCRdb's table, derived via immunoSEQ multiplex PCR, lists solely in-frame clones and lacks some. Found here are 130,000 or so clones, around 90% of them singletons; the top ten hold 0.51%. This TCR derives from a woman between 35 and 50 years old in good health and CMV-seronegative. The specimen was PBMCs. J is TRBJ2-6 and V is TRBV6-1, with D hard to call. The CDR3 nucleotides are TGTGCCAGCAGTGAACGAGTCGCTGGGGCCAACGTCCTGACTTTC. This translates into CASSERVAGANVLTF.